A selection of T cell receptor beta chains follows, all from one sample in a study of Ad26.COV2.S vaccination and SARS-CoV-2 variants. Repertoires were generated with immunoSEQ multiplex PCR, while TCRdb's copy carries only in-frame clones and drops some. The repertoire holds more than 300,000 clones, with approximately 90% as singletons. The sequenced sample was peripheral blood, obtained in a trial of Ad26.COV2.S vaccine versus placebo. The receptors shown here come from a person between 18 and 60 years old who received the Ad26.COV2.S COVID-19 vaccine or a placebo. CDR3s include the opening cysteine and the closing phenylalanine or tryptophan. Fields, in order: D gene, V gene, clone size, J gene, CDR3 protein, CDR3 DNA. A D gene is named only where the DNA matches it firmly. Part of the rows lack a size; the others show once, few, many or a class for expanded clones.

d_gene: -
v_gene: TRBV5-1
abundance: -
j_gene: TRBJ2-2
CDR3aa: CASSLQGALGGELFF
CDR3nt: TGCGCCAGCAGCTTGCAGGGAGCCCTTGGGGGGGAGCTGTTTTTT

d_gene: TRBD1
v_gene: TRBV19
abundance: -
j_gene: TRBJ1-5
CDR3aa: CATSRGTGDSYSNQPQHF
CDR3nt: TGTGCCACGTCACGTGGGACAGGGGACTCCTATAGCAATCAGCCCCAGCATTTT

d_gene: TRBD2
v_gene: TRBV29-1
abundance: -
j_gene: TRBJ2-7
CDR3aa: CSAAGVNLEQYF
CDR3nt: TGCAGCGCTGCGGGGGTCAATCTCGAGCAGTACTTC

d_gene: -
v_gene: TRBV19
abundance: -
j_gene: TRBJ1-1
CDR3aa: CASRDYLLGTEAFF
CDR3nt: TGTGCCAGTAGGGATTATCTCTTGGGCACTGAAGCTTTCTTT

d_gene: TRBD1
v_gene: TRBV25-1
abundance: once
j_gene: TRBJ2-7
CDR3aa: CASSKQGASYEQYF
CDR3nt: TGTGCCAGCAGTAAACAGGGGGCTTCTTACGAGCAGTACTTC

d_gene: -
v_gene: TRBV10-1
abundance: few
j_gene: TRBJ2-7
CDR3aa: CASSESLYEQYF
CDR3nt: TGCGCCAGCAGTGAGTCGTTATACGAGCAGTACTTC

d_gene: -
v_gene: TRBV7-9
abundance: -
j_gene: TRBJ1-5
CDR3aa: CASSPGRGPNNQPQHF
CDR3nt: TGTGCCAGCAGCCCCGGCAGGGGCCCCAACAATCAGCCCCAGCATTTT

d_gene: TRBD1
v_gene: TRBV9
abundance: -
j_gene: TRBJ2-1
CDR3aa: CASSLSQGVINEQFF
CDR3nt: TGTGCCAGCAGCCTCAGTCAGGGGGTAATCAATGAGCAGTTCTTC

d_gene: -
v_gene: TRBV20-1
abundance: -
j_gene: TRBJ2-3
CDR3aa: CSASEGKSTDTQYF
CDR3nt: TGCAGTGCTAGTGAGGGAAAAAGCACAGATACGCAGTATTTT

d_gene: -
v_gene: TRBV7-9
abundance: -
j_gene: TRBJ2-3
CDR3aa: CASSLGGAADTQYF
CDR3nt: TGTGCCAGCAGCTTAGGGGGGGCGGCAGATACGCAGTATTTT

d_gene: -
v_gene: TRBV29-1
abundance: -
j_gene: TRBJ2-1
CDR3aa: CSVVGAEGTLYNEQFF
CDR3nt: TGCAGCGTTGTGGGGGCGGAGGGTACCCTCTACAATGAGCAGTTCTTC

d_gene: TRBD2
v_gene: TRBV7-8
abundance: once
j_gene: TRBJ2-1
CDR3aa: CASSLAPLAGVNEQFF
CDR3nt: TGTGCCAGCAGCTTAGCCCCGCTAGCGGGAGTCAATGAGCAGTTCTTC

d_gene: -
v_gene: TRBV9
abundance: -
j_gene: TRBJ2-5
CDR3aa: CASSPPSSTQYF
CDR3nt: TGTGCCAGCAGCCCCCCCTCCTCAACCCAGTACTTC

d_gene: -
v_gene: TRBV7-9
abundance: -
j_gene: TRBJ1-1
CDR3aa: CASSLSGLMNTEAFF
CDR3nt: TGTGCCAGCAGCCTCTCAGGGCTTATGAACACTGAAGCTTTCTTT

d_gene: -
v_gene: TRBV29-1
abundance: -
j_gene: TRBJ2-2
CDR3aa: CSVLGPANTGELFF
CDR3nt: TGCAGCGTTCTTGGCCCCGCGAACACCGGGGAGCTGTTTTTT

d_gene: -
v_gene: TRBV6-5
abundance: -
j_gene: TRBJ1-1
CDR3aa: CASTPGPNSEAFF
CDR3nt: TGTGCCAGCACGCCGGGACCGAACTCTGAAGCTTTCTTT

d_gene: TRBD1
v_gene: TRBV6-5
abundance: -
j_gene: TRBJ2-1
CDR3aa: CASSWRTGAYNEQFF
CDR3nt: TGTGCCAGCAGTTGGCGGACAGGGGCTTACAATGAGCAGTTCTTC

d_gene: TRBD1
v_gene: TRBV6-6
abundance: once
j_gene: TRBJ1-1
CDR3aa: CASSPDRGLTEAFF
CDR3nt: TGTGCCAGCAGCCCGGACAGGGGACTTACTGAAGCTTTCTTT